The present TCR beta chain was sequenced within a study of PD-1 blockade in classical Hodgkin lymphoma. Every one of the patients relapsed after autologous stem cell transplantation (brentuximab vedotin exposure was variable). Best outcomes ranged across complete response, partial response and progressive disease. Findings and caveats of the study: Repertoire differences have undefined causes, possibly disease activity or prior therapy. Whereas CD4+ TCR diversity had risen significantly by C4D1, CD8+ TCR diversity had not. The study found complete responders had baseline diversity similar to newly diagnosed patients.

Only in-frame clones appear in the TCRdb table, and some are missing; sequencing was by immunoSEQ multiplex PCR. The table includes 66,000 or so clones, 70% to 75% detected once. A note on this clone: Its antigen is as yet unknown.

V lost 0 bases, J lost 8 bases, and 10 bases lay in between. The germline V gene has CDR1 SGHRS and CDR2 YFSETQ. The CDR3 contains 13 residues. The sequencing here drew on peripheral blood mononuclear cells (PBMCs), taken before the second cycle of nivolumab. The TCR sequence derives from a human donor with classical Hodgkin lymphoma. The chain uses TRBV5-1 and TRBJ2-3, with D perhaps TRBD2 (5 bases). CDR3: CASSLAREGTQYF. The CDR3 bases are TGCGCCAGCAGCTTGGCCCGAGAGGGTACGCAGTATTTT.